The 15 T cell receptor beta chains listed next were all sequenced from one sample in a study of T-cell memory formation after mild COVID-19. TCRdb reprocessed the 5' RACE reads via MiXCR and lists one record per CDR3 protein. Of a few hundred thousand distinct CDR3 sequences in the sample, around 15% were seen once. The sequencing input was PBMCs or a T cell subset sorted from them (not recorded which). These receptor sequences come from a young man who had mild COVID-19 (a few samples of this study predate the infection). Cell type and time point are not known.

This clonotype was found a few times. The chain uses TRBV9 and TRBJ1-1; D not certain. CDR1 SGDLS and CDR2 YYNGEE come from the germline V gene. V was trimmed by 0 bases and J by 1 base, leaving 7 bases between them. The CDR3 runs to 14 residues. The CDR3 DNA follows: TGTGCCAGCAGCGTAGAGTGGGCGAACACTGAAGCTTTCTTT. Its protein is CASSVEWANTEAFF.

This clonotype was seen repeatedly, ten times or more. The chain links TRBV27 to TRBJ2-3, with TRBD2 identical over 8 bases. Germline CDR1 and CDR2: MNHEY and SMNVEV (reference sequence). This CDR3 is built from 17 residues. V lost 5 bases to trimming and J lost 2 bases; unmatched junction nucleotides: 12. The CDR3, as DNA: TGTGCCAGCAGTCCCGTCGGGGGGGGCGGGCCCACAGATACGCAGTATTTT. It translates to CASSPVGGGGPTDTQYF.

This clonotype was counted a few times. The rearrangement joins TRBV2 to TRBJ2-1; D remains ambiguous. The CDR3 runs to 14 residues. V was cut by 6 bases and J by 5 bases, with 14 bases left in between. CDR1 SNHLY and CDR2 FYNNEI come from the germline V gene. CDR3 in amino acids: CASRGPRKNNEQFF. The CDR3 coding sequence is TGTGCCAGCAGAGGACCCCGGAAAAACAATGAGCAGTTCTTC.

The sample holds a few counts of this clonotype. V gene TRBV5-1 combines with J gene TRBJ2-2; perhaps TRBD1 as D (5 bases). Germline loops: CDR1 SGHRS, CDR2 YFSETQ. The CDR3 is 14 residues long. V lost 6 bases to trimming and J lost 2 bases, with 11 bases between them. The CDR3 loop reads CASTAQGNTGELFF. For the CDR3, the DNA is TGCGCCAGCACGGCCCAGGGTAACACCGGGGAGCTGTTTTTT.

J is TRBJ2-3 and V is TRBV6-6, with TRBD2 identical over 7 bases. Germline CDR1 and CDR2: MNHNY and SVGAGI (reference sequence). This CDR3 is 16 amino acids long. With 6 bases clipped from V and 2 bases from J, the junction kept 11 bases outside the gene matches. The CDR3 bases are TGTGCCAGCAGGCATCACTCGCGGGGGTACACAGATACGCAGTATTTT. It specifies CASRHHSRGYTDTQYF.

The CDR3 is CASSLEGTAFRFIGSPLHF. The CDR3 region has the DNA TGTGCCAGCAGCTTAGAGGGTACCGCTTTTCGATTTATTGGTTCACCCCTCCACTTT. The chain employs TRBV7-6 and TRBJ1-6; D is undetermined. The V end was cut by 1 base, the J end by 9 bases, with 25 bases between. Germline V gene data show CDR1 as SGHVS and CDR2 as FNYEAQ. The CDR3 contains 19 residues.

This clonotype was picked up many times. The V gene is TRBV4-1, the J gene TRBJ1-4; 7 bases are a match to TRBD1. The CDR3 is 16 amino acids. Germline V gene sequence: CDR1 MGHRA, CDR2 YSYEKL. With 5 bases clipped from V and 0 bases from J, the junction kept 6 bases outside the gene matches. The CDR3 here is CASSSEQGPTNEKLFF. The CDR3 bases are TGCGCCAGCAGCTCAGAACAGGGGCCAACTAATGAAAAACTGTTTTTT.

A few counts support this clonotype. V and J are TRBV15 and TRBJ2-1; no clear D gene. Germline V gene data show CDR1 as LNHNV and CDR2 as YYDKDF (reference sequence). The CDR3 consists of 15 residues. V was shortened by 1 base and J by 1 base, with 8 bases between the two germline ends. The DNA for the CDR3 is TGTGCCACCAGCAGAGGGGTAGGGTCCTACAATGAGCAGTTCTTC. This encodes CATSRGVGSYNEQFF.

V is TRBV20-1 and J is TRBJ2-5, with D possibly matching TRBD1 (6 bases). The CDR3 is made up of 13 amino acids. CDR1 and CDR2 from the germline V gene are DFQATT and SNEGSKA (reference sequence). Trimming shortened V by 4 bases and J by 4 bases, and 13 bases separated the two germline ends. CDR3 bases: TGCAGTGCTATCCAGGGGATTCGAGAGACCCAGTACTTC. Translated, it gives CSAIQGIRETQYF.

The chain joins TRBV7-2 to TRBJ1-2; 7 nucleotides line up with TRBD1. The V segment lost 5 bases and the J segment 5 bases; nucleotides outside the gene matches: 11. CDR3 length: 15 amino acids. Germline V CDR1 and CDR2: SGHTA, FQGNSA. The DNA of the CDR3 is TGTGCCAGCAGCATAAGACAGGGAGGGGAATATGGCTACACCTTC. Its protein is CASSIRQGGEYGYTF.

This clonotype appeared many times. This chain links TRBV5-5 with TRBJ2-5; D unresolved. This CDR3 comprises 15 residues. V was cut by 1 base and J by 4 bases, with 14 bases left in between. Germline assignment: CDR1 SGHKS and CDR2 YYEKEE (reference sequence). The chain's CDR3 is CASSLRLQLVETQYF. The CDR3 DNA reads TGTGCCAGCAGCTTGAGGCTCCAGTTAGTAGAGACCCAGTACTTC.

This clonotype was seen a handful of times. This chain links TRBV5-1 with TRBJ2-3; the match to TRBD1 covers 12 bases. Germline CDR1 reads SGHRS; CDR2 reads YFSETQ. V gave up 5 bases and J gave up 3 bases; unmatched junction bases: 13. The CDR3 runs 18 residues. The chain's CDR3 is CASRPGTGGVLGTDTQYF. CDR3 DNA: TGCGCCAGCAGACCCGGGACAGGGGGCGTATTAGGTACAGATACGCAGTATTTT.

This clonotype showed up just a few times. The V gene is TRBV29-1, the J gene TRBJ2-2; TRBD1 agrees at 7 bases. Germline values: CDR1 SQVTM, CDR2 ANQGSEA. Trimming cost V 6 bases and J 0 bases; bases outside gene matches: 4. This CDR3 is built from 14 residues. CDR3 amino acids: CSVLTGTNTGELFF. For the CDR3, the DNA is TGCAGCGTCCTGACAGGGACGAACACCGGGGAGCTGTTTTTT.

This clonotype turned up a few times. The chain links TRBV12-3 or TRBV12-4 to TRBJ2-4, with D tentatively TRBD1 (5 bases). The CDR3 length is 12 residues. The V end lost 3 bases, the J end lost 11 bases, and 11 bases lay between the germline ends. CDR3 residues: CASSFGQSVQYF. In DNA form, the CDR3 reads TGTGCCAGCAGTTTTGGACAATCGGTTCAGTACTTC.

The genes are TRBV5-1 and TRBJ2-3; 9 positions match TRBD1. CDR3 length equals 16 residues. In germline, CDR1 is SGHRS, CDR2 YFSETQ. Losses at the gene ends were 3 bases for V and 4 bases for J; bases not matched to a gene: 9. The CDR3 loop is CASSSGTGWWSDTQYF. The CDR3 coding sequence is TGCGCCAGCAGCTCCGGGACAGGGTGGTGGTCAGATACGCAGTATTTT.